Below are 24 T cell receptor beta chains sequenced from a single sample in a study of lymphopenia after photon versus proton radiotherapy. Assay used: immunoSEQ multiplex PCR; TCRdb lists only in-frame clones, some missing. The sample has tens of thousands of clones, roughly 92% seen once; the top ten hold about 16%. Sequenced material: peripheral blood, taken from a patient treated with photon-based radiotherapy. The receptors come from a man between 60 and 75 years old with cholangiocarcinoma.

The rearrangement joins TRBV10-3 to TRBJ2-7; 8 nucleotides line up with TRBD1. Germline-derived CDR1 and CDR2 are ENHRY and SYGVKD. The CDR3 covers 13 residues. The V and J ends lost 11 bases and 5 bases, in that order; junction bases with no gene match: 11. The CDR3 spells CAVMWTGSNEQYF. CDR3 DNA: TGTGCCGTTATGTGGACAGGGAGCAACGAGCAGTACTTC.

V usage is TRBV7-2 and J usage is TRBJ2-3, with D unclear. The germline V and J ends were trimmed by 3 bases and 2 bases, with 6 bases remaining between them. The germline V gene has CDR1 SGHTA and CDR2 FQGNSA. The CDR3 consists of 13 residues. The CDR3 DNA reads TGTGCCAGCAGCTTTACAGCCACAGATACGCAGTATTTT. As protein: CASSFTATDTQYF. Full variable domain (remainder filled in from reference TRBV7-2 and TRBJ2-3): GAGVSQSPSNKVTEKGKDVELRCDPISGHTALYWYRQSLGQGLEFLIYFQGNSAPDKSGLPSDRFSAERTGGSVSTLTIQRTQQEDSAVYLCASSFTATDTQYFGPGTRLTVL.

The genes are TRBV7-9 and TRBJ1-1; no clear D gene. V lost 1 base to trimming and J lost 7 bases, with 10 bases between them. In germline, CDR1 is SEHNR, CDR2 FQNEAQ (reference sequence). The CDR3 is 13 amino acids. CDR3 protein: CASSLVPVNEAFF. CDR3 bases: TGTGCCAGCAGCTTAGTTCCAGTAAATGAAGCTTTCTTT.

The chain links TRBV7-9 to TRBJ1-5, with D unclear. V lost 4 bases and J 5 bases, leaving 9 bases between the germline ends. This CDR3 region has 13 residues. CDR1 is SEHNR and CDR2 is FQNEAQ in the germline V gene (reference sequence). CDR3 amino acids: CASSSGWDQPQHF. The CDR3 DNA reads TGTGCCAGCAGCTCCGGGTGGGATCAGCCCCAGCATTTT.

The chain combines TRBV6-5 with TRBJ1-2, with D perhaps TRBD1 (5 bases). The CDR3 runs to 13 residues. V lost 6 bases to trimming and J lost 8 bases, with 16 bases between them. CDR1 is MNHEY and CDR2 is SVGAGI in the germline V gene. CDR3 protein: CASSRHGAKGYTF. Written as DNA, the CDR3 is TGTGCCAGCAGCCGTCATGGGGCTAAAGGCTACACCTTC.

V is TRBV4-3 and J is TRBJ2-7; D gene unclear. Trimming left V 1 base short and J 7 bases short, with 11 bases between. This CDR3 comprises 13 residues. The germline gives CDR1 LGHNA, CDR2 YSLEER. The CDR3 nucleotides read TGCGCCAGCAGCCAAGCAACCTCCTTGGAGCAGTACTTC. This encodes CASSQATSLEQYF.

V and J are TRBV7-3 and TRBJ1-1; weak D call: TRBD1 (6 bases). Trimming cost V 5 bases and J 5 bases, with 15 bases left between them. The germline CDR1 and CDR2 sequences are SGHTA and FQGTGA. This CDR3 contains 14 residues. The CDR3 loop is CASSPAGGGTEAFF. The CDR3 region has the DNA TGTGCCAGCAGCCCCGCGGGGGGCGGAACTGAAGCTTTCTTT.

The chain is built from TRBV6-5 and TRBJ1-5; no clear D gene. This CDR3 is 13 amino acids long. Germline CDR1 is MNHEY and CDR2 is SVGAGI. V was pared by 5 bases and J by 6 bases, with 11 bases between. The CDR3: CASSDTWTQPQHF. The CDR3 DNA reads as TGTGCCAGCAGTGACACCTGGACTCAGCCCCAGCATTTT.

The rearrangement uses TRBV7-3 and TRBJ2-3; 8 positions match TRBD2. The CDR3 extends over 18 amino acids. Germline V gene data show CDR1 as SGHTA and CDR2 as FQGTGA. The trim removed 2 bases at V and 6 bases at J, leaving 16 bases unmatched. The CDR3 sequence: CASSLLPPRGGRVDTQYF. The CDR3 bases are TGTGCCAGCAGCTTACTCCCGCCCCGCGGGGGGCGGGTGGATACGCAGTATTTT.

The chain links TRBV5-1 to TRBJ2-1; 9 positions agree with TRBD2. The CDR3 is 16 amino acids. V lost 4 bases, J lost 5 bases, and 10 bases stayed unmatched. The V gene's germline CDR1 is SGHRS and CDR2 YFSETQ. Here the CDR3 DNA reads TGCGCCAGCAGCCGCGGCGGGGGGGTGAGTAACAATGAGCAGTTCTTC. Translating it yields CASSRGGGVSNNEQFF.

The chain recombines TRBV19 with TRBJ2-7; perhaps TRBD2 as D (6 bases). Germline V gene sequence: CDR1 LNHDA, CDR2 SQIVND (reference sequence). The CDR3 has 14 amino acids. V shed 7 bases and J shed 1 base, with 14 bases lying between them. CDR3 in DNA: TGTGCCAGTACCAAATCCGGGGGATCCTACGAGCAGTACTTC. Residues: CASTKSGGSYEQYF.

V usage is TRBV6-9 and J usage is TRBJ1-1; D unresolved. V lost 7 bases, J lost 3 bases, and 18 bases lay in between. This CDR3 has 15 amino acids. The germline CDR1 and CDR2 sequences are MNHGY and SVAAGI. The CDR3 loop is CASTTIVPPDTEAFF. The CDR3 coding sequence is TGTGCCAGCACCACTATCGTCCCGCCGGACACTGAAGCTTTCTTT.

The chain combines TRBV19 with TRBJ2-6; possibly TRBD1 for D (6 bases). CDR1 is LNHDA, CDR2 SQIVND, per germline (reference sequence). V lost 7 bases, J lost 4 bases, and 14 bases lay in between. The CDR3 sequence is 15 residues long. The CDR3 protein is CASTLGARGANVLTF. CDR3 in DNA: TGTGCCAGTACCCTGGGGGCGAGGGGGGCCAACGTCCTGACTTTC. Variable domain in full (rest from reference TRBV19 and TRBJ2-6): DGGITQSPKYLFRKEGQNVTLSCEQNLNHDAMYWYRQDPGQGLRLIYYSQIVNDFQKGDIAEGYSVSREKKESFPLTVTSAQKNPTAFYLCASTLGARGANVLTFGAGSRLTVL.

The count of this clone is one. The chain has TRBV10-3 and TRBJ2-5, with D maybe TRBD2 (6 bases). Germline V gene sequence: CDR1 ENHRY, CDR2 SYGVKD. The V and J ends lost 4 bases and 2 bases respectively, with 8 bases between them. CDR3 length: 13 amino acids. This chain's CDR3 is CAISGGTQETQYF. The CDR3 DNA sequence: TGTGCCATCAGTGGAGGGACTCAAGAGACCCAGTACTTC.

V usage is TRBV5-1 and J usage is TRBJ1-2; D remains unclear. The germline V gene encodes CDR1 SGHRS and CDR2 YFSETQ. CDR3 length: 13 amino acids. The V end lost 0 bases, the J end lost 8 bases, and 11 bases lay between the germline ends. CDR3 nucleotide sequence: TGCGCCAGCAGCTTGGACCAGGTAAACGGCTACACCTTC. It is translated as CASSLDQVNGYTF.

This chain links TRBV27 with TRBJ1-2; D is perhaps TRBD1 (6 bases). V gave up 5 bases and J gave up 4 bases, with 20 bases separating them. The V gene's germline CDR1 is MNHEY and CDR2 SMNVEV (reference sequence). The CDR3 is 16 amino acids. The CDR3 nucleotides are TGTGCCAGCAGTCCCGTCACAGGGTCGGGGAGCTATGGCTACACCTTC. Translation: CASSPVTGSGSYGYTF.

The chain combines TRBV5-1 with TRBJ2-5; 7 bases line up with TRBD1. CDR1 and CDR2 from the germline V gene are SGHRS and YFSETQ. The CDR3 contains 14 residues. V dropped 4 bases and J dropped 3; count of bases not matched to a gene: 6. CDR3 DNA sequence: TGCGCCAGCAGCCGTGGACAGGCAGAAGAGACCCAGTACTTC. Encoded protein: CASSRGQAEETQYF.

This chain links TRBV6-1 with TRBJ2-5; D is possibly TRBD1 or TRBD2 (5 bases each). Trimming pared 7 bases from V and 5 bases from J, leaving 8 bases between. The length of the CDR3 is 11 residues. Germline loops: CDR1 MNHNS, CDR2 SASEGT. The chain's CDR3 is CASTREETQYF. CDR3 nucleotides: TGTGCCAGCACCAGGGAGGAGACCCAGTACTTC.

V is TRBV19 and J is TRBJ1-3, with D tentatively TRBD1 (5 bases). Between the trimmed V and J ends, which lost 2 bases and 7 bases, there was a span of 9 bases. This CDR3 region has 13 residues. Germline loops: CDR1 LNHDA, CDR2 SQIVND (reference sequence). The CDR3 reads CASSISGTNTIYF. For the CDR3, the DNA is TGTGCCAGTAGTATATCCGGGACCAACACCATATATTTT.

The gene calls are TRBV7-2 and TRBJ2-3; D remains ambiguous. V was clipped by 0 bases and J by 4 bases, with 8 bases between them. This CDR3 comprises 14 residues. Germline-derived CDR1 and CDR2 are SGHTA and FQGNSA. DNA for the CDR3: TGTGCCAGCAGCTTAGCCCTGCTTTCAGATACGCAGTATTTT. This gives the protein CASSLALLSDTQYF.

The chain uses TRBV28 and TRBJ1-2, with TRBD1 identical over 9 bases. Germline CDR1 MDHEN, CDR2 SYDVKM. The V segment lost 6 bases and the J segment 4 bases; nucleotides outside the gene matches: 9. The CDR3 length is 15 residues. As DNA, the CDR3 is TGTGCCAGCAGCGATGTAACAGGGGGCGTCTATGGCTACACCTTC. This gives the protein CASSDVTGGVYGYTF.

The rearrangement uses TRBV9 and TRBJ2-5; D remains unclear. V lost 0 bases to trimming and J lost 2 bases, with 5 bases between them. This CDR3 is built from 13 residues. Germline assignment: CDR1 SGDLS and CDR2 YYNGEE. The DNA for the CDR3 is TGTGCCAGCAGCGTAGGCCTGCAAGAGACCCAGTACTTC. Encoded protein: CASSVGLQETQYF.

This clone was detected only once. The V and J genes are TRBV29-1 and TRBJ2-3, with 13 bases identical to TRBD2. The germline gives CDR1 SQVTM, CDR2 ANQGSEA. The CDR3 is made up of 17 amino acids. With V trimmed by 7 bases and J by 4 bases, 14 bases remained unmatched. In DNA form, the CDR3 reads TGCAGCGCTAATGGACTAGCGGGAGCTTGGCACCCAGATACGCAGTATTTT. Residues: CSANGLAGAWHPDTQYF.

This chain uses TRBV4-1 with TRBJ2-7, with 8 bases aligning to TRBD2. The CDR3 consists of 17 residues. V gave up 0 bases and J gave up 0 bases; unmatched junction bases: 7. Germline V lookup: CDR1 MGHRA, CDR2 YSYEKL. This CDR3 is CASSQDLVLADSYEQYF. The CDR3 nucleotides are TGCGCCAGCAGCCAAGATTTAGTACTAGCGGACTCCTACGAGCAGTACTTC.